The 3 T cell receptor beta chains below come from one sample, sequenced in a study of T-cell memory formation after mild COVID-19. A single record per CDR3 protein comes from TCRdb applying MiXCR to the 5' RACE reads. Found here are roughly 86,000 distinct CDR3 sequences, around 13% of them singletons; the top ten hold 25% to 35%. Sequences were obtained from PBMCs or a T cell subset sorted from them (not recorded which). These receptors were taken from an adult woman who had mild COVID-19 (a few samples of this study predate the infection). Cell type and time point are not known.

The chain uses TRBV25-1 and TRBJ1-1; D ambiguous. CDR1 is MGHDK, CDR2 SYGVNS, per germline. Trimming removed 1 base at V and 1 base at J, with 10 bases between. CDR3 length: 15 amino acids. CDR3 loop: CASSEFFGRNTEAFF. The CDR3 DNA sequence: TGTGCCAGCAGTGAATTTTTCGGGAGGAACACTGAAGCTTTCTTT. Filled out from reference TRBV25-1 and TRBJ1-1, the complete variable domain reads EADIYQTPRYLVIGTGKKITLECSQTMGHDKMYWYQQDPGMELHLIHYSYGVNSTEKGDLSSESTVSRIRTEHFPLTLESARPSHTSQYLCASSEFFGRNTEAFFGQGTRLTVV.

This clonotype was counted between two and nine times. The gene calls are TRBV7-9 and TRBJ2-7; 9 bases line up with TRBD1. Germline V gene data show CDR1 as SEHNR and CDR2 as FQNEAQ (reference sequence). The V gene end was trimmed by 5 bases and the J gene end by 2 bases; junction bases not matched to a gene: 7. The CDR3 has 15 amino acids. In nucleotides, the CDR3 is TGTGCCAGCAGCCCGGGACAGGGTAAGGCCTACGAGCAGTACTTC. Translating gives CASSPGQGKAYEQYF.

This clonotype has only a few counts. The chain joins TRBV12-3 or TRBV12-4 to TRBJ2-5; D could derive from TRBD1 or TRBD2 (5 bases each). With 8 bases removed from V and 2 bases from J, the gap between germline ends came to 21 bases. The CDR3 loop spans 16 amino acids. As DNA, the CDR3 is TGTGCCAGCTCAAAAGGGACGGTGTACCCTCAAGAGACCCAGTACTTC. Amino acids: CASSKGTVYPQETQYF.